This T cell receptor beta chain was found in a study of T-cell memory formation after mild COVID-19. TCRdb processed the 5' RACE reads anew with MiXCR; each CDR3 protein has one entry. The data hold about 340,000 distinct CDR3 sequences, with approximately 12% observed a single time. Germline values: CDR1 SGHDN, CDR2 FVKESK. CDR3 length: 14 amino acids. The junction had 8 bases not matched to a gene; V was cut back by 3 bases and J by 9 bases. Study-wide findings and caveats: Researchers found some responding clones in pre-infection memory, a sign that cross-reactive memory joined.

This clonotype was seen only a few times. The antigen is unknown. This sequence joins TRBV14 and TRBJ2-1; 7 nucleotides line up with TRBD1. The clonotype comes from a man in his late teens or twenties who had mild COVID-19 (a few samples of this study predate the infection). Cell type and time point are not known. Material for sequencing was PBMCs or a T cell subset sorted from them (not recorded which). CDR3 nucleotide sequence: TGTGCCAGCAGCCAGTACAGGGGTATCTCTGAGCAGTTCTTC. Translating it yields CASSQYRGISEQFF. Filled out from reference TRBV14 and TRBJ2-1, the complete variable domain reads EAGVTQFPSHSVIEKGQTVTLRCDPISGHDNLYWYRRVMGKEIKFLLHFVKESKQDESGMPNNRFLAERTGGTYSTLKVQPAELEDSGVYFCASSQYRGISEQFFGPGTRLTVL.